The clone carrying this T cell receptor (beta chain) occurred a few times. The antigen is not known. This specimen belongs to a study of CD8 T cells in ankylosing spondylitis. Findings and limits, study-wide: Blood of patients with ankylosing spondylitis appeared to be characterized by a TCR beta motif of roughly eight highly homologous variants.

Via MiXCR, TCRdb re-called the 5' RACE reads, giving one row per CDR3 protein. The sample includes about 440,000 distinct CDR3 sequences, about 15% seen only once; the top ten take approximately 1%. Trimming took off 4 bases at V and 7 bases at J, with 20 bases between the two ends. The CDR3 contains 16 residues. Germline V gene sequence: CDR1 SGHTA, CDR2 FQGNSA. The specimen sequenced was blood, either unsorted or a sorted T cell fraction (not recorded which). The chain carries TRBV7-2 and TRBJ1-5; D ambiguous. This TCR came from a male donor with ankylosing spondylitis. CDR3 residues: CASSSVGGVGSQPQHF. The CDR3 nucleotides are TGTGCCAGCAGCTCTGTGGGTGGGGTAGGATCACAGCCCCAGCATTTT.